The 10 T cell receptor beta chains presented below share a single source sample, sequenced in a study of T cell responses to AZD1222 COVID-19 vaccine. Profiling relied on immunoSEQ multiplex PCR, and the TCRdb table lists in-frame clones only, not all of them. The sample yields fewer than 150,000 clones, 90% to 95% seen once. Sequences were derived from peripheral blood, sampled on day 0 of AZD1222 vaccination. The origin of the receptors is an adult in good health.

The V call is TRBV27, the J call TRBJ1-5; D possibly corresponds to TRBD1 (6 bases). This CDR3 is built from 15 residues. The germline gives CDR1 MNHEY, CDR2 SMNVEV (reference sequence). V dropped 5 bases and J dropped 7 bases, with 18 bases sitting between them. CDR3 in DNA: TGTGCCAGCAGTCCGAGCAGGGGAGATCGGCAGCCCCAGCATTTT. Translated: CASSPSRGDRQPQHF.

This chain connects TRBV7-9 to TRBJ1-6; 7 nucleotides line up with TRBD1. This CDR3 is 14 amino acids long. J was trimmed by 5 bases and V by 5 bases; bases with no gene match: 3. CDR1 SEHNR and CDR2 FQNEAQ come from the germline V gene (reference sequence). CDR3 nucleotide sequence: TGTGCCAGCAGCGAGACAGGGAATAATTCACCCCTCCACTTT. Amino acids: CASSETGNNSPLHF. Looking up the rest from reference TRBV7-9 and TRBJ1-6 gives the full variable domain: DTGVSQNPRHKITKRGQNVTFRCDPISEHNRLYWYRQTLGQGPEFLTYFQNEAQLEKSRLLSDRFSAERPKGSFSTLEIQRTEQGDSAMYLCASSETGNNSPLHFGNGTRLTVT.

V and J are TRBV2 and TRBJ1-2; a possible D gene is TRBD1 (5 bases). Germline V gene sequence: CDR1 SNHLY, CDR2 FYNNEI. This CDR3 contains 15 residues. V lost 3 bases and J lost 6, with 17 bases in between. CDR3 sequence reads: CASSDPGGEEHGYTF. The CDR3 coding sequence is TGTGCCAGCAGTGACCCCGGGGGGGAGGAGCATGGCTACACCTTC.

This rearrangement joins TRBV7-6 to TRBJ1-1; D ambiguous. Germline V CDR1 and CDR2: SGHVS, FNYEAQ. The CDR3 consists of 15 residues. V was cut by 3 bases and J by 1 base, with 12 bases left in between. The CDR3 DNA sequence: TGTGCCAGCAGCTTGGCCATAGGCCGGAACACTGAAGCTTTCTTT. Translated: CASSLAIGRNTEAFF. Full variable domain (outside the CDR3, taken from reference TRBV7-6 and TRBJ1-1): GAGVSQSPRYKVTKRGQDVALRCDPISGHVSLYWYRQALGQGPEFLTYFNYEAQQDKSGLPNDRFSAERPEGSISTLTIQRTEQRDSAMYRCASSLAIGRNTEAFFGQGTRLTVV.

The V call is TRBV7-2, the J call TRBJ2-7; a weak D match, TRBD2 (6 bases). The CDR3 sequence is 14 residues long. V was shortened by 0 bases and J by 3 bases, with 9 bases between the two germline ends. CDR1 is SGHTA, CDR2 FQGNSA, per germline. CDR3 sequence: CASSLASGNYEQYF. CDR3 coding DNA: TGTGCCAGCAGCTTAGCTAGCGGTAACTACGAGCAGTACTTC.

This clone was counted once. The V and J genes are TRBV12-5 and TRBJ2-3; D call uncertain. V was clipped by 1 base and J by 1 base, with 6 bases between them. Looked up from germline, CDR1 is LGHNT and CDR2 is FRNRAP. CDR3 length equals 14 residues. In DNA form, the CDR3 reads TGTGCTAGTGGTTTGGAGCAGGGCACAGATACGCAGTATTTT. It yields the protein CASGLEQGTDTQYF.

Of note for this clone: One junction end does not reproduce the germline sequence, and a read error may be involved. The chain employs TRBV7-9 and TRBJ1-1; D remains unclear. Looked up from germline, CDR1 is SEHNR and CDR2 is FQNEAQ (reference sequence). The length of the CDR3 is 10 residues. CDR3: CASSLERVVF. For the CDR3, the DNA is TGTGCCAGCAGCTTAGAAAGGGTGGTCTTT.

This clone was picked up one time. The chain uses TRBV19 and TRBJ2-2, with 7 bases that match TRBD1. CDR1 is LNHDA, CDR2 SQIVND, per germline (reference sequence). The CDR3 runs 15 residues. J lost 1 base, V lost 8 bases, and 7 bases had no gene match. The CDR3 DNA reads as TGTGCCAGTTCCTTCGACAGGGAGAACACCGGGGAGCTGTTTTTT. Protein product: CASSFDRENTGELFF. Full variable domain (missing parts from reference TRBV19 and TRBJ2-2): DGGITQSPKYLFRKEGQNVTLSCEQNLNHDAMYWYRQDPGQGLRLIYYSQIVNDFQKGDIAEGYSVSREKKESFPLTVTSAQKNPTAFYLCASSFDRENTGELFFGEGSRLTVL.

V usage is TRBV6-1 and J usage is TRBJ1-5; D is ambiguous. Germline CDR1 reads MNHNS; CDR2 reads SASEGT. The V and J ends lost 3 bases and 5 bases respectively, with 5 bases between them. This CDR3 is built from 12 residues. Here the CDR3 reads CASSDGYQPQHF. The DNA of the CDR3 is TGTGCCAGCAGTGATGGCTATCAGCCCCAGCATTTT.

V gene TRBV2 combines with J gene TRBJ2-7; TRBD2 agrees at 9 bases. Trimming at V came to 3 bases and at J to 5 bases, leaving 11 bases not matched to a gene. From germline, CDR1 is SNHLY and CDR2 FYNNEI. CDR3 size: 16 residues. The CDR3, as DNA: TGTGCCAGCAGTGAGGGTAGTCTAGCGGGATTACACGAGCAGTACTTC. As protein: CASSEGSLAGLHEQYF.